These T cell receptor beta chains were read from a single sample in a study of radiation and T cells in renal cell carcinoma. TCRdb's copy holds only in-frame clones and misses some; the assay was immunoSEQ multiplex PCR. The sample has approximately 150,000 clones, less than 90% seen once. Sequenced here: blood, sampled from a patient whose treatment included radiotherapy and nephrectomy. These receptors all come from a woman aged 45-59 years with renal cell carcinoma. The CDR3 runs from the conserved cysteine through the conserved F or W. D genes are given only for firm matches. Part of the rows lack a size; the others show once, few, many or a class for expanded clones.

j_gene,v_gene,d_gene,abundance,CDR3aa,CDR3nt
TRBJ1-6,TRBV27,-,-,CASSSSRDILRSPLHF,TGTGCCAGCAGTTCGTCCCGGGACATTCTTAGGTCACCCCTCCACTTT
TRBJ2-7,TRBV19,TRBD1,-,CASSPRRDRSYEQYF,TGTGCCAGTAGTCCGCGCCGGGACAGGTCATACGAGCAGTACTTC
TRBJ2-1,TRBV7-2,TRBD2,-,CASSTLAGGNEQFF,TGTGCCAGCAGCACACTAGCGGGAGGGAATGAGCAGTTCTTC
TRBJ1-5,TRBV28,-,-,CATRDSNQPQHF,TGTGCAACCAGGGATTCCAATCAGCCCCAGCATTTT
TRBJ2-3,TRBV7-8,-,-,CASSVGTTDTQYF,TGTGCCAGCAGCGTAGGGACCACAGATACGCAGTATTTT
TRBJ2-7,TRBV5-4,TRBD2,-,CASSLDPLAGSYEQYF,TGTGCCAGCAGCTTGGATCCTCTAGCGGGGAGCTACGAGCAGTACTTC
TRBJ1-6,TRBV27,-,-,CASSLKLPNYNSPLHF,TGTGCCAGCAGTTTAAAGCTGCCCAACTATAATTCACCCCTCCACTTT
TRBJ1-2,TRBV5-5,-,-,CASSLEGNYGYTF,TGTGCCAGCAGCTTGGAAGGGAACTATGGCTACACCTTC
TRBJ1-1,TRBV2,-,-,CASRNGPVNTEAFF,TGTGCCAGCAGGAACGGACCGGTTAACACTGAAGCTTTCTTT
TRBJ2-1,TRBV7-2,TRBD2,-,CASSQASGGAEQFF,TGTGCCAGCAGTCAAGCTAGCGGGGGGGCTGAGCAGTTCTTC
TRBJ2-6,TRBV19,-,-,CASSLPTGPGANVLTF,TGTGCCAGTAGCCTCCCTACAGGGCCTGGGGCCAACGTCCTGACTTTC
TRBJ2-1,TRBV18,TRBD2,-,CASSPPVVAGSQEQFF,TGTGCCAGCTCACCACCCGTGGTAGCGGGGTCTCAGGAGCAGTTCTTC
TRBJ2-5,TRBV7-6,-,-,CASLGRSGEETQYF,TGTGCCAGCTTGGGACGCTCGGGTGAGGAGACCCAGTACTTC
TRBJ1-1,TRBV6-4,-,-,CASKRGNTEAFF,TGTGCCAGCAAGAGGGGCAACACTGAAGCTTTCTTT
TRBJ2-1,TRBV18,-,few,CASSPERDYNEQFF,TGTGCCAGCTCACCGGAGCGAGACTACAATGAGCAGTTCTTC
TRBJ2-7,TRBV28,-,few,CASSTADGAYEQYF,TGTGCCAGCAGCACCGCGGACGGAGCCTACGAGCAGTACTTC
TRBJ2-7,TRBV13,TRBD1,-,CASSRGQGTYEQYF,TGTGCCAGCAGCCGGGGACAGGGTACCTACGAGCAGTACTTC
TRBJ2-1,TRBV6-5,-,-,CASSWDRKGTMEQFF,TGTGCCAGCAGTTGGGACCGAAAGGGTACAATGGAGCAGTTCTTC
TRBJ1-1,TRBV10-3,-,-,CAIRKQDEAFF,TGTGCCATCAGGAAACAGGATGAAGCTTTCTTT
TRBJ1-2,TRBV12-5,-,-,CASGLYGYYGYTF,TGTGCTAGTGGTTTATACGGTTACTATGGCTACACCTTC
TRBJ2-4,TRBV7-2,TRBD2,-,CASSPGGIKNIQYF,TGTGCCAGCAGCCCGGGGGGGATCAAAAACATTCAGTACTTC
TRBJ2-7,TRBV6-5,TRBD1,-,CASSRDRGSSYEQYF,TGTGCCAGCAGTAGGGACAGGGGAAGCTCCTACGAGCAGTACTTC
TRBJ2-5,TRBV20-1,-,few,CSANQETQYF,TGCAGTGCAAACCAAGAGACCCAGTACTTC
TRBJ2-7,TRBV10-1,TRBD1,-,CASSDGTGREQYF,TGCGCCAGCAGTGACGGGACAGGGCGCGAGCAGTACTTC
TRBJ1-2,TRBV28,TRBD1,-,CASSWGQGEYGYTF,TGTGCCAGCAGTTGGGGACAGGGGGAGTATGGCTACACCTTC
TRBJ2-7,TRBV2,-,-,CASSERWYPNYEQYF,TGTGCCAGCAGTGAACGGTGGTACCCAAACTACGAGCAGTACTTC
TRBJ1-4,TRBV18,-,-,CASSPGLNEKLFF,TGTGCCAGCTCACCGGGGCTTAATGAAAAACTGTTTTTT
TRBJ2-7,TRBV14,-,-,CASSQVRGYEQYF,TGTGCCAGCAGCCAAGTCCGGGGTTACGAGCAGTACTTC
TRBJ1-3,TRBV9,-,-,CASSVEASRGNTIYF,TGTGCCAGCAGCGTAGAGGCATCAAGAGGAAACACCATATATTTT
TRBJ2-7,TRBV25-1,-,few,CASSDLYEQYF,TGTGCCAGCAGTGATCTCTACGAGCAGTACTTC
TRBJ2-1,TRBV7-3,TRBD2,-,CASSLWVAGGNNEQFF,TGTGCCAGCAGCTTATGGGTAGCGGGAGGGAACAATGAGCAGTTCTTC
TRBJ1-2,TRBV9,-,-,CASSGGTASSSYGYTF,TGTGCCAGCAGCGGTGGGACGGCCAGCTCGTCCTATGGCTACACCTTC
TRBJ2-5,TRBV5-6,-,-,CASSLVTGYQETQYF,TGTGCCAGCAGCTTGGTGACGGGGTACCAAGAGACCCAGTACTTC
TRBJ2-5,TRBV30,TRBD1,-,CAWSDPGQGFETQYF,TGTGCCTGGAGTGACCCGGGACAGGGGTTTGAGACCCAGTACTTC